The source of this TCR beta chain is a study of T cell responses to AZD1222 COVID-19 vaccine. Study-wide findings and caveats: Spike-specific TCRs gained breadth and depth after people received two AZD1222 doses.

Combined were second doses at about 4 or about 12 weeks. The table came from immunoSEQ multiplex PCR; TCRdb's copy has only in-frame clones and leaves some out. The data contain about 180,000 clones, roughly 92% of them singletons. Concerning this clone itself: Antigen specificity is unknown.

This TCR was sampled from an adult who received the AZD1222 COVID-19 vaccine. The sequenced sample was peripheral blood, obtained 28 days after the second AZD1222 dose.

The CDR3: CASSPAKGYEQYF. CDR3 in DNA: TGCGCCAGCAGCCCAGCCAAGGGGTACGAGCAGTACTTC. The chain recombines TRBV4-3 with TRBJ2-7, with a possible D match to TRBD1 (5 bases). Germline values: CDR1 LGHNA, CDR2 YSLEER. The CDR3 has 13 amino acids. V was shortened by 4 bases and J by 4 bases, with 11 bases between the two germline ends.